One sample yielded the 5 T cell receptor beta chains listed below, sequenced in a study of T cell changes during pregnancy in multiple sclerosis. Some clones are missing from TCRdb's copy, which holds only in-frame ones; the method was immunoSEQ multiplex PCR. The sample holds roughly 45,000 clones; just over 90% are singletons and the top ten take approximately 4%. The starting material was CD8+ T cells from peripheral blood mononuclear cells, obtained after pregnancy. Receptors originate from a female donor with multiple sclerosis, enrolled in a pregnancy study.

This rearrangement joins TRBV4-1 to TRBJ1-1, with unresolved D. Trimming removed 1 base at V and 4 bases at J, with 13 bases between. This CDR3 comprises 15 residues. The germline gives CDR1 MGHRA, CDR2 YSYEKL. CDR3 in amino acids: CASSQATMRATEAFF. CDR3 DNA sequence: TGCGCCAGCAGCCAAGCGACAATGAGGGCCACTGAAGCTTTCTTT.

About this clone itself: Additional DNA sequences in this sample encode the identical CDR3. The genes are TRBV9 and TRBJ1-2; a possible D gene is TRBD1 (5 bases). CDR3 length: 13 residues. Trimming pared 2 bases from V and 3 bases from J, leaving 8 bases between. Germline-derived CDR1 and CDR2 are SGDLS and YYNGEE. CDR3 coding DNA: TGTGCCAGCAGCGTTGGGGGGGACTATGGCTACACCTTC. This gives the protein CASSVGGDYGYTF. Combining the CDR3 with reference TRBV9 and TRBJ1-2 gives the whole variable domain DSGVTQTPKHLITATGQRVTLRCSPRSGDLSVYWYQQSLDQGLQFLIQYYNGEERAKGNILERFSAQQFPDLHSELNLSSLELGDSALYFCASSVGGDYGYTFGSGTRLTVV.

V is TRBV7-6 and J is TRBJ2-7; 8 bases fit TRBD2. V shed 2 bases, J shed 6 bases, and the junction held 6 bases outside the gene matches. The germline gives CDR1 SGHVS, CDR2 FNYEAQ. There are 14 residues in the CDR3. The CDR3 is CASSLLGRASEQYF. As DNA, the CDR3 is TGTGCCAGCAGCTTACTCGGGAGGGCCTCCGAGCAGTACTTC. The whole variable domain, remainder taken from reference TRBV7-6 and TRBJ2-7, is GAGVSQSPRYKVTKRGQDVALRCDPISGHVSLYWYRQALGQGPEFLTYFNYEAQQDKSGLPNDRFSAERPEGSISTLTIQRTEQRDSAMYRCASSLLGRASEQYFGPGTRLTVT.

The J gene is TRBJ2-7, the V gene TRBV7-9; the D is unclear. CDR3 size: 12 residues. The ends were cut back, 4 bases at V and 2 bases at J, with 6 bases in the middle. Germline-derived CDR1 and CDR2 are SEHNR and FQNEAQ (reference sequence). CDR3 in amino acids: CASSSLPYEQYF. Written as DNA, the CDR3 is TGTGCCAGCAGCTCTCTCCCCTACGAGCAGTACTTC.

V gene TRBV2 combines with J gene TRBJ2-1; D may be TRBD2 (6 bases). The CDR3 consists of 14 residues. Trimming pared 3 bases from V and 8 bases from J, leaving 14 bases between. Per germline, CDR1 SNHLY and CDR2 FYNNEI. The CDR3 sequence: CASSDWGVDDEQFF. CDR3 DNA sequence: TGTGCCAGCAGTGACTGGGGGGTGGATGATGAGCAGTTCTTC. Complete variable domain (other parts from reference TRBV2 and TRBJ2-1): EPEVTQTPSHQVTQMGQEVILRCVPISNHLYFYWYRQILGQKVEFLVSFYNNEISEKSEIFDDQFSVERPDGSNFTLKIRSTKLEDSAMYFCASSDWGVDDEQFFGPGTRLTVL.